The rows below give T cell receptor beta chains drawn from one sample of a study of blood T cells in healthy people across ages. TCRdb reprocessed the 5' RACE reads via MiXCR and lists one record per CDR3 protein. Seen here are about 1.4 million distinct CDR3 sequences, roughly 59% observed once, and the top ten hold roughly 7%. What was sequenced was blood. These TCRs come from a man aged 18-30 years in good health. CDR3s include the opening cysteine and the closing phenylalanine or tryptophan. A D gene is named only where the DNA matches it firmly. Clone size is shown for a subset of rows, as once, few, many or a class of expanded clone.

>.|TRBD2|TRBJ2-1|TRBV3-1
TGTGCCAGCAGCCAAGATCTTCTGGGACATACTAGCGGGTTCTACAATGAGCAGTTCTTC
CASSQDLLGHTSGFYNEQFF
>.|TRBD2|TRBJ2-2|TRBV7-2
TGTGCCAGCAGCTTCTCCGGTTGGGTAGCGGGCACCGGGGAGCTGTTTTTT
CASSFSGWVAGTGELFF
>few|.|TRBJ2-1|TRBV20-1
TGCAGTGCTTGGCTAGTATCCTACAATGAGCAGTTCTTC
CSAWLVSYNEQFF
>.|.|TRBJ2-7|TRBV11-2
TGTGCCAGCAGCTTAGCGGCGGGAAACTACGAGCAGTACTTC
CASSLAAGNYEQYF
>few|TRBD1|TRBJ1-2|TRBV7-9
TGTGCCAGCAGCTTTAACAGGGGAAACTATGGCTACACCTTC
CASSFNRGNYGYTF
>.|.|TRBJ1-4|TRBV4-1
TGCGCCAGCAGCCAAGATCGGTCCAGGGGCGAAAAACTGTTTTTT
CASSQDRSRGEKLFF
>.|TRBD1|TRBJ1-4|TRBV4-2
TGTGCCAGCAGCCGAGACGGGGACAGGGGTGGGGAAAAACTGTTTTTT
CASSRDGDRGGEKLFF
>.|.|TRBJ1-3|TRBV3-1
TGTGCCAGCAGCCAAGATGCCTTGGGGGCTGGAAACACCATATATTTT
CASSQDALGAGNTIYF
>.|.|TRBJ2-7|TRBV7-9
TGTGCCAGCAGCTTAGTTCCAGGAGCGGACGAGCAGTACTTC
CASSLVPGADEQYF
>.|TRBD1|TRBJ2-1|TRBV7-6
TGTGCCAGCAGCTCCTGGACAGGGGTAGCCTACAATGAGCAGTTCTTC
CASSSWTGVAYNEQFF
>few|.|TRBJ2-2|TRBV6-2/TRBV6-3
TGTGCCAGCATCACTCTTCGAGGCAGGGCAGCGGTCGGGGAGCTGTTTTTT
CASITLRGRAAVGELFF
>.|TRBD1|TRBJ2-5|TRBV6-2/TRBV6-3
TGTGCCAGCAGGTGGGGACAGGGGTTGTCGGAGACCCAGTACTTC
CASRWGQGLSETQYF
>once|.|TRBJ2-3|TRBV2
TGTGCCAGCAGTGAAGTAATAGATACGCAGTATTTT
CASSEVIDTQYF
>.|.|TRBJ1-2|TRBV9
TGTGCCAGCAGCGACGGTGATTACAACTATGGCTACACCTTC
CASSDGDYNYGYTF
>.|.|TRBJ2-7|TRBV7-6
TGTGCCAGCAGCTTAGCTCCGGCTACCTCGACCCTCCCGTACTTC
CASSLAPATSTLPYF
>.|TRBD2|TRBJ2-7|TRBV7-2
TGTGCCAGCAGCTTAGACGCACTAGCGGGGACAAACTACGAGCAGTACTTC
CASSLDALAGTNYEQYF
>.|.|TRBJ1-1|TRBV3-1
TGTGCCAGCAGCCCAGAAGGGGGAGTAAGGCGTGAAGCTTTCTTT
CASSPEGGVRREAFF
>.|.|TRBJ1-4|TRBV9
TGTGCCAGCAGCGTAGATGAAAAACTGTTTTTT
CASSVDEKLFF
>few|.|TRBJ2-3|TRBV7-9
TGTGCCAGCAGTCGAACGTCGGGGGGCGGCCCCACAGATACGCAGTATTTT
CASSRTSGGGPTDTQYF
>.|.|TRBJ2-7|TRBV7-9
TGTGCCAGCAGCTTAGGTGAAAACTCCTACGAGCAGTACTTC
CASSLGENSYEQYF
>.|.|TRBJ2-1|TRBV10-3
TGTGCCATCAGTGCAGGGGAAGGATCCTACAATGAGCAGTTCTTC
CAISAGEGSYNEQFF
>few|.|TRBJ2-7|TRBV27
TGTGCCAGCGCCCGGGGGTCCTCCTACGAGCAGTACTTC
CASARGSSYEQYF
>.|.|TRBJ2-7|TRBV12-3/TRBV12-4
TGTGCCAGCACCAGGAGGGGAAGCTCCTACGAGCAGTACTTC
CASTRRGSSYEQYF
>.|.|TRBJ1-1|TRBV27
TGTGCCAGCAGCCACGGGACTCTGAACACTGAAGCTTTCTTT
CASSHGTLNTEAFF
>.|TRBD1|TRBJ1-5|TRBV5-1
TGCGCCAGCAGCTTGGGGACAGGGGGCAAGGATCAGCCCCAGCATTTT
CASSLGTGGKDQPQHF
>.|.|TRBJ2-5|TRBV4-1
TGCGCCAGCAGCCAAGATGGGTACCAAGAGACCCAGTACTTC
CASSQDGYQETQYF
>.|.|TRBJ2-1|TRBV14
TGTGCCAGCAGCCAAGTGGCTCTCCCTAGCTCCTACAATGAGCAGTTCTTC
CASSQVALPSSYNEQFF
>.|.|TRBJ2-1|TRBV12-3/TRBV12-4
TGTGCCAGCAGTTTACCAGCGGAGTCCTACAATGAGCAGTTCTTC
CASSLPAESYNEQFF
>.|TRBD1|TRBJ2-3|TRBV7-6
TGTGCCAGCGGTTCCTCGAGGGGGCCAACAGATACGCAGTATTTT
CASGSSRGPTDTQYF
>.|TRBD1|TRBJ1-6|TRBV28
TGTGCCAGCAGTCTATCCCGACAGGGAATAGCCCTCCACTTT
CASSLSRQGIALHF
>few|.|TRBJ2-7|TRBV4-1
TGCGCCAGCAGCCAATTTAGGTACTACGAGCAGTACTTC
CASSQFRYYEQYF
>.|.|TRBJ2-4|TRBV27
TGTGCCAGCAGTTTCGGGGGCAAAAACATTCAGTACTTC
CASSFGGKNIQYF
>once|.|TRBJ1-2|TRBV6-5
TGTGCCAGCAGTTACTCGATTGACTATGGCTACACCTTC
CASSYSIDYGYTF
>.|.|TRBJ2-1|TRBV27
TGTGCCAGCAGTTTATCAGGCAGTGTGCAAAACGATGAGCAGTTCTTC
CASSLSGSVQNDEQFF
>.|.|TRBJ2-3|TRBV20-1
TGCAGTGCTAGGGGGGCCTTTGGGGCGGTGGACACAGATACGCAGTATTTT
CSARGAFGAVDTDTQYF
>few|.|TRBJ2-2|TRBV29-1
TGCAGCGGTGGACTCACCGGGGAGCTGTTTTTT
CSGGLTGELFF
>.|.|TRBJ2-7|TRBV5-1
TGCGCCAGCAGCTGGGCTACCCTGAACTACGAGCAGTACTTC
CASSWATLNYEQYF
>few|.|TRBJ2-3|TRBV6-2/TRBV6-3
TGTGCCAGCGGATACCGTCAGGTTTTCACAGATACGCAGTATTTT
CASGYRQVFTDTQYF
>few|.|TRBJ1-1|TRBV5-1
TGCGCCAGCAGCTTGGCCTTGGGGACGGTGAACACTGAAGCTTTCTTT
CASSLALGTVNTEAFF
>.|TRBD1|TRBJ2-7|TRBV7-9
TGTGCCAGCGGCTACGAAAGAGTTTGGGACAGGGGTTCCTACGAGCAGTACTTC
CASGYERVWDRGSYEQYF
>.|.|TRBJ1-2|TRBV6-6
TGTGCCAGCATGTTCAGGGGCGTCCCCTATGGCTACAACTTC
CASMFRGVPYGYNF
>.|.|TRBJ2-2|TRBV12-3/TRBV12-4
TGTGCCAGCACACGACGGATGAACACCGGGGAGCTGTTTTTT
CASTRRMNTGELFF
>.|TRBD1|TRBJ2-1|TRBV12-3/TRBV12-4
TGTGCCAGCTCCCCTACACAGGGGCTATACAATGAGCAGTTCTTC
CASSPTQGLYNEQFF
>many|.|TRBJ2-4|TRBV20-1
TGCAGTGCTAGAGATAGCGGGCAGGGGCAAAACATTCAGTACTTC
CSARDSGQGQNIQYF
>few|.|TRBJ2-5|TRBV27
TGTGCCAGCAGTTTGGGGTACAGGGCCTCAGAGACCCAGTACTTC
CASSLGYRASETQYF
>.|.|TRBJ2-1|TRBV20-1
TGCAGTGCTAGAGATTTGGCTCCTGAGCAGTTCTTC
CSARDLAPEQFF
>.|.|TRBJ2-3|TRBV27
TGTGCCAGCAGTTTTCGGGGTAAACAGTGGGATACGCAGTATTTT
CASSFRGKQWDTQYF
>once|.|TRBJ1-5|TRBV7-2
TGTGCCAACAGCCTCGATCTAGCTCCGGTGCCCCAGCATTTT
CANSLDLAPVPQHF
>.|TRBD1|TRBJ2-1|TRBV2
TGTGCCAGCCTCCCCGGGACAGGGCTCTCTGAGCAGTTCTTC
CASLPGTGLSEQFF
>.|.|TRBJ1-4|TRBV14
TGTGCCAGCAGCCAAGCATGGGGGTCCTCGACTGCAAAACTGTTTTTT
CASSQAWGSSTAKLFF
>.|.|TRBJ2-7|TRBV28
TGTGCCAGCAGCGCCATCCCCTACGAGCAGTACTTC
CASSAIPYEQYF